This entry features one T cell receptor (beta chain) sequence. This CDR3 is built from 17 residues. Trimming at V came to 2 bases and at J to 6 bases, leaving 9 bases not matched to a gene. Germline lookup yields CDR1 SGHRS and CDR2 YFSETQ. This entry comes from a study of shared clonotypes between healthy human individuals. Study-level information: A couple of women and a few men aged 18 to 49 served as donors. There were three CD4 naive, three CD4 memory, two CD8 naive and one CD8 memory plates per donor.

Adults of Caucasian background living in Nashville, Tennessee made up all donors. Deep-level settings were used for running the assay. TCRdb's table, derived via immunoSEQ multiplex PCR, lists solely in-frame clones and lacks some. Here the sample spans 2.3 million or so clones, more than 80% being singletons. The clonotype comes from a man aged 18 to 29 in good health. Some clones in this sample may be carry-over from other donors' samples. Sequenced input: naive CD4+ T cells from PBMCs. Subset: CD45RA+ positively selected. The gene calls are TRBV5-1 and TRBJ2-3; 13 nucleotides align to TRBD2. The CDR3 reads CASSFGTSGRAGDTQYF. As DNA, the CDR3 is TGCGCCAGCAGCTTTGGTACTAGCGGGAGGGCCGGGGATACGCAGTATTTT.